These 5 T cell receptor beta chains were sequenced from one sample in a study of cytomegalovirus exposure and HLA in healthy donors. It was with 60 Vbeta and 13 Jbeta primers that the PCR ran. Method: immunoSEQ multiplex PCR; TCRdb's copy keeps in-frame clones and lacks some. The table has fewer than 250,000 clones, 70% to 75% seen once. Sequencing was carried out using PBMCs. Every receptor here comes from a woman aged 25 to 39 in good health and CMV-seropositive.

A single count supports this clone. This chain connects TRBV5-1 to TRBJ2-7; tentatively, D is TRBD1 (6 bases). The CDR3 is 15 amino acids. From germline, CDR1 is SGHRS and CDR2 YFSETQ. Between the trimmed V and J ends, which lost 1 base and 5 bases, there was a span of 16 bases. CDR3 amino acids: CASSLLGTLIHEQYF. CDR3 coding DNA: TGCGCCAGCAGCTTGTTAGGGACACTTATCCACGAGCAGTACTTC.

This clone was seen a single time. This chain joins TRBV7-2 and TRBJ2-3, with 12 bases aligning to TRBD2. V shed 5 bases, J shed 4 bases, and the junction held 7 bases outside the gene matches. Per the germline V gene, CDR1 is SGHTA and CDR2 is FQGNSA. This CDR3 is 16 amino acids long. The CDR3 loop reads CASSLLAGGMADTQYF. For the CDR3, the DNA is TGTGCCAGCAGCCTACTAGCGGGAGGTATGGCAGATACGCAGTATTTT.

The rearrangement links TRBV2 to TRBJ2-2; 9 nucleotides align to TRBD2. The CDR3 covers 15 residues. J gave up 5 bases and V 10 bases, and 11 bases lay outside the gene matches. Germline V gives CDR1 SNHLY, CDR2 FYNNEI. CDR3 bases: TGTGCCAAGGGTTACCCGGGACTAGCTACCGGGGAGCTGTTTTTT. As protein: CAKGYPGLATGELFF.

CDR3 coding DNA: TGCAGCGTTGTGGGGCCCAGGGGGCAAAGTGAGCAGTTCTTC. Protein sequence: CSVVGPRGQSEQFF. The chain joins TRBV29-1 to TRBJ2-1; the match to TRBD1 covers 8 bases. The CDR3 length is 14 residues. V shed 4 bases and J 9 bases; nucleotides not matched to a gene: 11. From germline, CDR1 is SQVTM and CDR2 ANQGSEA.

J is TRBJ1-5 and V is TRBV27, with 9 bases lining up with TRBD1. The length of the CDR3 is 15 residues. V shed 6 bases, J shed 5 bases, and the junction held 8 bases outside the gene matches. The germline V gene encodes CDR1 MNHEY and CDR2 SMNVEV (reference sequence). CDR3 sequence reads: CASSRDREGYQPQHF. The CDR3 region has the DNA TGTGCCAGCAGCCGGGACAGGGAGGGGTATCAGCCCCAGCATTTT.